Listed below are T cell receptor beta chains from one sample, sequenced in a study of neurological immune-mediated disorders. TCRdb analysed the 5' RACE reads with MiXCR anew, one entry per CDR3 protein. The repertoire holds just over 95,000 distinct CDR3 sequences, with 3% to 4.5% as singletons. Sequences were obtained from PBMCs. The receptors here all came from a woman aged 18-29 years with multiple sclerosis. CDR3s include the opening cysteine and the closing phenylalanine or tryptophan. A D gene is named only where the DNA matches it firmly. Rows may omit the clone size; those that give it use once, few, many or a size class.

CDR3nt: TGTGCCAGCAACGGACTAGCGGGAGATTATTCCGGGGAGCTGTTTTTT
CDR3aa: CASNGLAGDYSGELFF
len: 16
j_gene: TRBJ2-2
d_gene: TRBD2
abundance: many
v_gene: TRBV7-6

CDR3nt: TGTGCCAGCACCTATACGGACGACTCCCGCTACGAGCAGTACTTC
CDR3aa: CASTYTDDSRYEQYF
len: 15
j_gene: TRBJ2-7
d_gene: NA
abundance: many
v_gene: TRBV6-2/TRBV6-3

CDR3nt: TGTGCCAGCAGGAGGACCGGGACAGGGGGATACAATGAGCAGTTCTTC
CDR3aa: CASRRTGTGGYNEQFF
len: 16
j_gene: TRBJ2-1
d_gene: TRBD1
abundance: many
v_gene: TRBV28

CDR3nt: TGTGCCAGCAGTGAAGTACAGGGGGCAGGGGAGACCCAGTACTTC
CDR3aa: CASSEVQGAGETQYF
len: 15
j_gene: TRBJ2-5
d_gene: TRBD1
abundance: many
v_gene: TRBV2

CDR3nt: TGCGCCAGCAGCGAAGGACAGGGTTACACTGAAGCTTTCTTT
CDR3aa: CASSEGQGYTEAFF
len: 14
j_gene: TRBJ1-1
d_gene: TRBD1
abundance: many
v_gene: TRBV5-1

CDR3nt: TGCAGTGGGGGAGGTGTAGCGGGCGGACACGGGGAGACCCAGTACTTC
CDR3aa: CSGGGVAGGHGETQYF
len: 16
j_gene: TRBJ2-5
d_gene: TRBD2
abundance: many
v_gene: TRBV20-1

CDR3nt: TGTGCTAGTGTCCCCCCGACAGATAGCTCCTACAATGAGCAGTTCTTC
CDR3aa: CASVPPTDSSYNEQFF
len: 16
j_gene: TRBJ2-1
d_gene: NA
abundance: many
v_gene: TRBV12-5

CDR3nt: TGCGCCAGCAGCTCAGGACAGGCTTACACTGAAGCTTTCTTT
CDR3aa: CASSSGQAYTEAFF
len: 14
j_gene: TRBJ1-1
d_gene: TRBD1
abundance: many
v_gene: TRBV5-1

CDR3nt: TGTGCCAGCAGTGAAGAAGCGGGGGGGACCCAGTACTTC
CDR3aa: CASSEEAGGTQYF
len: 13
j_gene: TRBJ2-5
d_gene: TRBD2
abundance: many
v_gene: TRBV2

CDR3nt: TGTGCCAGCAGCCAAGACGACAGTTGGTTCCCCTACAATGAGCAGTTCTTC
CDR3aa: CASSQDDSWFPYNEQFF
len: 17
j_gene: TRBJ2-1
d_gene: NA
abundance: NA
v_gene: TRBV14

CDR3nt: TGCAGTGCTAAACGCCCCAGGGGCGAACACCCCTACGAGCAGTACTTC
CDR3aa: CSAKRPRGEHPYEQYF
len: 16
j_gene: TRBJ2-7
d_gene: NA
abundance: many
v_gene: TRBV20-1

CDR3nt: TGTGCCATCGCTTGGGCAGAGGAGCAGTACTTC
CDR3aa: CAIAWAEEQYF
len: 11
j_gene: TRBJ2-7
d_gene: NA
abundance: many
v_gene: TRBV10-3

CDR3nt: TGTGCCAGCAGGGACCAGAGGAACACTGAAGCTTTCTTT
CDR3aa: CASRDQRNTEAFF
len: 13
j_gene: TRBJ1-1
d_gene: NA
abundance: many
v_gene: TRBV11-2

CDR3nt: TGCAGTGCAAGCGTGTCGAGGACTGAAGCTTTCTTT
CDR3aa: CSASVSRTEAFF
len: 12
j_gene: TRBJ1-1
d_gene: NA
abundance: many
v_gene: TRBV20-1

CDR3nt: TGTGCCAGCAGCTTAGAGGGACAGGGCTACAGCTACACCTTC
CDR3aa: CASSLEGQGYSYTF
len: 14
j_gene: TRBJ1-2
d_gene: TRBD1
abundance: NA
v_gene: TRBV7-2

CDR3nt: TGCAGCGTTGATTCAGCGGGGTGGGTGCCAGATACGCAGTATTTT
CDR3aa: CSVDSAGWVPDTQYF
len: 15
j_gene: TRBJ2-3
d_gene: TRBD2
abundance: NA
v_gene: TRBV29-1

CDR3nt: TGCAGTGCGCGGATCGGGGCTGGAGAGACCCAGTACTTC
CDR3aa: CSARIGAGETQYF
len: 13
j_gene: TRBJ2-5
d_gene: NA
abundance: many
v_gene: TRBV20-1

CDR3nt: TGCGCCAGCAGTTCCGACGGGACACCTAACTATGGCTACACCTTC
CDR3aa: CASSSDGTPNYGYTF
len: 15
j_gene: TRBJ1-2
d_gene: NA
abundance: many
v_gene: TRBV10-1